These T cell receptor beta chains were read from a single sample in a study of cytomegalovirus exposure and HLA in healthy donors. Clones were read by immunoSEQ multiplex PCR, and TCRdb kept only the in-frame ones, dropping some. The sample contains about 200,000 clones, around four fifths of which appear only once. The sequenced sample consisted of PBMCs. These receptors were taken from a woman aged 40 to 50 in good health and CMV-seronegative. The CDR3 runs from the conserved cysteine through the conserved F or W. The D gene is left open where the match is weak. The size of a clone is reported for some rows only, either as once, few or many, or as a class for expanded clones.

clone_size d_call j_call v_call cdr3_aa cdr3_nt
- - TRBJ2-7 TRBV27 CASSWTGTYEQYF TGTGCCAGCAGCTGGACTGGTACCTACGAGCAGTACTTC
- TRBD1 TRBJ2-1 TRBV28 CASSPTGFFPNEQFF TGTGCCAGCAGTCCGACAGGGTTTTTTCCGAATGAGCAGTTCTTC
- TRBD2 TRBJ2-5 TRBV9 CASSVGPSGETQYF TGTGCCAGCAGCGTAGGCCCTAGCGGAGAGACCCAGTACTTC
- - TRBJ1-1 TRBV28 CASRGRLSGEAFF TGTGCCAGCAGGGGCCGCTTAAGCGGTGAAGCTTTCTTT
- - TRBJ2-7 TRBV10-3 CASGVSHEQYF TGTGCCTCAGGGGTTAGCCACGAGCAGTACTTC
- TRBD1 TRBJ1-4 TRBV9 CASSVGTGSGEKLFF TGTGCCAGCAGCGTAGGGACAGGGAGCGGTGAAAAACTGTTTTTT
once - TRBJ1-2 TRBV20-1 CSATGHGGYTF TGCAGTGCTACCGGACACGGCGGCTACACCTTC
- TRBD1 TRBJ1-1 TRBV28 CASSWTGDTMNTEAFF TGTGCCAGCAGTTGGACAGGGGACACCATGAACACTGAAGCTTTCTTT
- - TRBJ1-4 TRBV29-1 CSVLEGEKLFF TGCAGCGTTTTGGAGGGTGAAAAACTGTTTTTT
- - TRBJ1-6 TRBV9 CASSSGQDSPLHF TGTGCCAGCAGCTCCGGACAAGATTCACCCCTCCACTTT
once TRBD2 TRBJ2-2 TRBV5-1 CASRKNAGGFNTGELFF TGCGCCAGCAGAAAGAATGCGGGAGGTTTTAACACCGGGGAGCTGTTTTTT
- - TRBJ1-5 TRBV6-5 CASSYSRVSNQPQHF TGTGCCAGCAGTTACTCCAGGGTTAGCAATCAGCCCCAGCATTTT
- - TRBJ1-1 TRBV19 CASSMEGSNTEAFF TGTGCCAGTAGTATGGAGGGATCGAACACTGAAGCTTTCTTT
- TRBD1 TRBJ2-6 TRBV7-9 CASSLGNTGGSGANVLTF TGTGCCAGCAGCTTAGGGAACACAGGGGGCTCTGGGGCCAACGTCCTGACTTTC
- TRBD1 TRBJ1-5 TRBV15 CATSRAMAGGIAQPQHF TGTGCCACCAGCAGAGCTATGGCAGGGGGCATCGCTCAGCCCCAGCATTTT
- - TRBJ1-2 TRBV27 CASSGEEQGPLIVYGYTF TGTGCCAGCAGTGGGGAAGAACAGGGCCCACTAATTGTCTATGGCTACACCTTC
- TRBD1 TRBJ1-3 TRBV10-3 CAVRPTGYYSGNTIYF TGTGCCGTCAGACCGACAGGGTACTACTCTGGAAACACCATATATTTT
- - TRBJ1-1 TRBV11-1 CASSWSGGSTEAFF TGTGCCAGCAGCTGGTCGGGGGGTTCCACTGAAGCTTTCTTT
- TRBD1 TRBJ2-7 TRBV6-5 CASSSDRAAYEQYF TGTGCCAGCAGTTCCGACAGGGCCGCCTACGAGCAGTACTTC
- - TRBJ1-5 TRBV28 CASRSTPGIQPQHF TGTGCCAGCAGGTCGACTCCCGGGATACAGCCCCAGCATTTT
- TRBD2 TRBJ2-3 TRBV7-2 CASSLASGGLPRDTDTQYF TGTGCCAGCAGCTTAGCTAGCGGGGGACTACCTCGGGACACAGATACGCAGTATTTT
- TRBD2 TRBJ2-1 TRBV29-1 CSANWYLAERYNEQFF TGCAGCGCAAACTGGTACCTAGCGGAACGCTACAATGAGCAGTTCTTC
- - TRBJ2-2 TRBV27 CASSLSRPGELFF TGTGCCAGCAGTTTATCGCGCCCCGGGGAGCTGTTTTTT
- TRBD1 TRBJ1-2 TRBV5-1 CASSYPGQGAWGYTF TGCGCCAGCAGCTACCCGGGACAGGGGGCGTGGGGCTACACCTTC
- - TRBJ2-3 TRBV19 CASSILAVGADTDTQYF TGTGCCAGTAGTATACTCGCTGTCGGAGCCGACACAGATACGCAGTATTTT
- - TRBJ2-1 TRBV7-9 CASSFIERPVNEQFF TGTGCCAGCAGCTTTATAGAGCGCCCCGTCAATGAGCAGTTCTTC
- TRBD1 TRBJ1-4 TRBV5-6 CASSLGTVPTNEKLFF TGTGCCAGCAGCCTTGGGACAGTACCAACTAATGAAAAACTGTTTTTT
- TRBD1 TRBJ2-7 TRBV7-9 CASEGTGLVYEQYF TGTGCCAGCGAAGGGACAGGGCTTGTCTACGAGCAGTACTTC
- TRBD1 TRBJ2-7 TRBV19 CASSRDRPYEQYF TGTGCCAGTAGTCGGGACAGACCCTACGAGCAGTACTTC
few TRBD2 TRBJ2-1 TRBV7-8 CASITEGTTWVNEQFF TGTGCCAGCATAACGGAAGGGACTACCTGGGTCAATGAGCAGTTCTTC
- TRBD1 TRBJ2-7 TRBV6-5 CASSYDEGAGAYF TGTGCCAGCAGTTACGACGAGGGGGCAGGCGCGTACTTC
- TRBD1 TRBJ1-5 TRBV4-1 CASSQEPRQGGSPQHF TGCGCCAGCAGCCAAGAGCCTAGACAGGGCGGTTCGCCCCAGCATTTT
- TRBD2 TRBJ2-3 TRBV27 CASSPSGRAADTQYF TGTGCCAGCAGTCCGAGCGGGAGGGCCGCAGATACGCAGTATTTT
- TRBD2 TRBJ2-7 TRBV27 CASSFSLAGAYEQYF TGTGCCAGCAGTTTTAGCCTAGCGGGAGCTTACGAGCAGTACTTC
once TRBD1 TRBJ2-7 TRBV10-2 CASSDRQGRYEQYF TGCGCCAGCAGCGACCGACAGGGGCGGTACGAGCAGTACTTC
- TRBD1 TRBJ1-5 TRBV28 CASSSRQGRYQPQHF TGTGCCAGCAGTTCGCGACAGGGCCGCTATCAGCCCCAGCATTTT
- - TRBJ1-3 TRBV5-1 CASSLVMGVVGNTIYF TGCGCCAGCAGCTTGGTAATGGGAGTAGTTGGAAACACCATATATTTT
- TRBD2 TRBJ2-7 TRBV14 CASSQVAGGYEQYF TGTGCCAGCAGCCAAGTAGCGGGAGGCTACGAGCAGTACTTC
few TRBD2 TRBJ2-4 TRBV11-2 CASSINGLAGIIAKNIQYF TGTGCCAGCAGCATCAATGGACTAGCGGGGATAATAGCCAAAAACATTCAGTACTTC
once TRBD1 TRBJ2-7 TRBV25-1 CATTIGGPEQYF TGTGCCACCACGATAGGGGGCCCTGAGCAGTACTTC
- - TRBJ2-1 TRBV7-2 CASILQGTSSYNEQFF TGTGCCAGCATCCTACAGGGTACAAGCTCCTACAATGAGCAGTTCTTC
once TRBD2 TRBJ2-7 TRBV30 CAWTGTSGRNEQYF TGTGCCTGGACCGGGACTAGCGGGAGAAACGAGCAGTACTTC
- - TRBJ2-7 TRBV6-5 CASSTVLFDEQYF TGTGCCAGCAGTACTGTACTGTTCGACGAGCAGTACTTC
- TRBD2 TRBJ2-1 TRBV5-6 CASTKGLAVDNEQFF TGTGCCAGCACGAAAGGACTAGCGGTTGACAATGAGCAGTTCTTC
- TRBD1 TRBJ1-1 TRBV7-3 CASSSRGDRGRKFMDTEAFF TGTGCCAGCAGCTCGAGGGGGGACAGGGGGCGAAAATTTATGGACACTGAAGCTTTCTTT
- - TRBJ2-3 TRBV29-1 CSAERQSTDTQYF TGCAGCGCCGAACGACAGAGCACAGATACGCAGTATTTT
- TRBD1 TRBJ1-1 TRBV5-1 CASSLDPSGTANTEAFF TGCGCCAGCAGCTTGGACCCTTCAGGGACAGCCAACACTGAAGCTTTCTTT
- - TRBJ2-1 TRBV5-1 CASSSDSRYNEQFF TGCGCCAGCAGCTCGGACTCGCGTTACAATGAGCAGTTCTTC
- TRBD1 TRBJ2-7 TRBV13 CASRETGGSHEQYF TGTGCCAGCAGGGAAACAGGGGGCTCCCACGAGCAGTACTTC
- TRBD2 TRBJ2-7 TRBV19 CASSIAGLAYEQYF TGTGCCAGTAGTATTGCCGGACTAGCCTACGAGCAGTACTTC
- TRBD1 TRBJ2-2 TRBV10-3 CAIRVTGTENTGELFF TGTGCCATCAGAGTAACCGGGACAGAGAACACCGGGGAGCTGTTTTTT
once - TRBJ2-7 TRBV28 CASLRSLYPAERGEQYF TGTGCCAGCCTCCGCAGTTTATATCCAGCCGAGAGGGGGGAGCAGTACTTC
few - TRBJ2-5 TRBV9 CASSVAGDVETQYF TGTGCCAGCAGCGTAGCAGGGGACGTAGAGACCCAGTACTTC
- TRBD1 TRBJ1-1 TRBV5-1 CASGNRGPGTEAFF TGCGCCAGCGGAAACAGGGGGCCAGGCACTGAAGCTTTCTTT
- - TRBJ1-2 TRBV6-6 CASSYGHDPLRSYTF TGTGCCAGCAGTTACGGACACGACCCGTTGCGAAGCTACACCTTC
- - TRBJ2-7 TRBV5-5 CASSLRGNYEQYF TGTGCCAGCAGCTTGAGGGGGAACTACGAGCAGTACTTC
- - TRBJ2-5 TRBV29-1 CSGTQGSETQYF TGCAGCGGCACTCAGGGGTCAGAGACCCAGTACTTC